This T cell receptor (beta chain) was found in a study of blood T cells in healthy people across ages (dated by TCRdb to the mid-2010s). Study-level background: In model experiments, template switching captured about one uniquely barcoded TCR beta cDNA molecule for every two T cells. To track age-related changes in TCR beta repertoire diversity, the study relied on deep sequencing normalized with unique cDNA molecular identifiers. Four age groups were formed from the donors: young (average about 15 years), middle-aged (approximately 40), aged (62) and long-lived (around 82). For two donors (one aged 18 to 29 and one aged 80 or older), the study analyzed two additional independent replicas of 1 million unique cDNA reads from the same blood draw. To avoid experimental bias, donors of different ages were distributed randomly across sequencing lanes. What the research found in general, with its limitations: The percentage of naive T cells measured by flow cytometry correlated strongly with observed TCR beta diversity. Total diversity estimates from one million sequenced T cells were considered lower bounds and underestimates. Donor CMV infection status was unknown, potentially confounding age-related changes in expanded clonotypes. Observed TCR beta diversity per million T cells fell roughly linearly with age, and a significant reduction was already apparent by age around 40. The long-lived group showed more naive CD4+ T cells, fewer expanded clones and increased TCR diversity than the aged group, suggesting age selection. Bulk unsorted PBMC profiling prevented conclusive comparison of naive and antigen-experienced compartments.

In this sample, this clonotype turned up a few times. Its antigen is currently not known. Per-nucleotide qualities are absent, and no much larger clonotype sits a single base away. Libraries were made using 5' RACE. Sequencing relied on an Illumina HiSeq 2500. The second PCR ran for roughly 7 to 12 cycles and used a J-beta primer mix along with a sample-barcoded 5' primer. A template-switch 5' adaptor carrying 12 random nucleotides introduced a unique molecular identifier onto each TCR beta cDNA molecule. At least 3 million CDR3-containing paired-end reads were obtained from each sample. The Mint cDNA synthesis kit, primed by a TRBC-specific oligonucleotide, was used to synthesize first-strand cDNA from all RNA. All cDNA was treated with uracil-DNA glycosylase and then went through a first 18-cycle PCR with the universal primers M1SS and BC2_uni_R. Under the source paper's analysis protocol: Each sample was normalized by randomly selecting 1 million high-quality reads, each carrying a distinct molecular identifier. Instead of being binned into consensus sequences, reads that shared molecular identifiers were thrown out. MiTCR, with a Q25 quality threshold and the strictest error-elimination algorithm, was used for CDR3 identification, clonotype clustering and error correction. A nonparametric unseen species model using Euler transformation provided a lower-bound estimate of total TCR beta diversity. TCRdb trimmed the raw reads at Q25, called clones with MiXCR and kept productive beta chains. When rows share a CDR3 protein, they turn into one entry using the most common DNA and genes. In this record, the V and J calls reflect TCRdb's handling and not the investigators' own analysis. This sample has approximately 690,000 distinct CDR3 sequences in its table, and 45% to 65% of those were observed once. Jointly, the top ten make up 30% to 45% of the sample.

Donors were 35 to 40 systemically healthy Caucasian individuals from Russia aged roughly 6 to 90 years. Around 9.9 milliliters of peripheral blood were collected from each donor into EDTA-treated Vacutainer tubes. Ficoll-Paque density-gradient centrifugation was used to isolate PBMCs, with at least 6 million per sample. Total RNA, at least 6 micrograms per sample, was extracted from PBMCs with Trizol reagent. For every donor, flow cytometry on a PBMC aliquot measured the percentage of naive CD45RAhigh/CD27high T cells. There are 13 amino acids in the CDR3, from cysteine to phenylalanine inclusive. The retained sequence is limited to the CDR3, 39 bases, with the frame set at the first base. CDR1 and CDR2 were assigned from the germline V gene (reference sequence) as LGHDT and YNNKEL. V is clipped by 2 bases and J by 7 bases, and the sequence between their germline boundaries is 11 bases long.

This TCR was sampled from a man in his sixties in good health. Material for sequencing was blood. The chain couples TRBV3-1 to TRBJ1-2; the D gene is not confidently resolved. Here is the DNA: TGTGCCAGCAGCCAAAACAGTTGGGGTGGCTACACCTTC. The encoded protein is CASSQNSWGGYTF.